The rows below give T cell receptor beta chains drawn from one sample of a study of control samples from healthy donors and cancer patients. Profiling relied on immunoSEQ multiplex PCR, and the TCRdb table lists in-frame clones only, not all of them. Of over 100,000 clones listed, about nine tenths are singletons. The source material was blood. The receptor source for this set is a human donor in good health. The donor label of this sample is uncertain. Each CDR3 is given without its conserved first and last residue.

length: 14
J: TRBJ1-6
V: TRBV5-8
CDR3: ASTLGAATYNSPLH

length: 14
J: TRBJ2-5
V: TRBV2
CDR3: ASERGQGGRIGTQY

length: 12
J: TRBJ2-2
V: TRBV6-5
CDR3: ASSYSVISVLLF

length: 13
J: TRBJ1-3
V: TRBV5-4
CDR3: ASSPQPNSGNTIY

length: 12
J: TRBJ1-2
V: TRBV19
CDR3: ASSIEAGRGGYT

length: 14
J: TRBJ1-1
V: TRBV5-6
CDR3: ASSLVQGHRNTEAF

length: 11
J: TRBJ1-6
V: TRBV12-3/TRBV12-4
CDR3: ASRQGFDSPLH

length: 15
J: TRBJ1-1
V: TRBV6-2/TRBV6-3
CDR3: ASSYSGQGALGTEAF

length: 12
J: TRBJ1-2
V: TRBV6-6
CDR3: ASSSPIGGDGYT

length: 12
J: TRBJ1-1
V: TRBV12-5
CDR3: ASGLVSPFAEAF

length: 13
J: TRBJ2-3
V: TRBV24-1
CDR3: ATSDSRGRTDTQY

length: 13
J: TRBJ1-4
V: TRBV15
CDR3: ATSRTTGTNEKLF

length: 12
J: TRBJ1-2
V: TRBV19
CDR3: ASTVTGGYYGYT

length: 13
J: TRBJ1-1
V: TRBV5-4
CDR3: ASSPTKRSDTEAF

length: 11
J: TRBJ1-2
V: TRBV27
CDR3: ASRTGANYGYT

length: 14
J: TRBJ2-6
V: TRBV3-1/TRBV3-2
CDR3: ASSPRNYSGANVLT

length: 10
J: TRBJ1-1
V: TRBV6-2/TRBV6-3
CDR3: ASSYPDTEAF

length: 11
J: TRBJ1-1
V: TRBV6-5
CDR3: ASSTVGTRVAF

length: 12
J: TRBJ1-6
V: TRBV19
CDR3: ASKGQGFGSPLH

length: 12
J: TRBJ1-4
V: TRBV2
CDR3: ASRTGRGNEKLF

length: 13
J: TRBJ1-3
V: TRBV7-8
CDR3: ASRAGGYSGNTIY

length: 13
J: TRBJ2-7
V: TRBV7-2
CDR3: ASSSDGTASYEQY

length: 9
J: TRBJ1-1
V: TRBV12-3/TRBV12-4
CDR3: ASSDRARAF

length: 12
J: TRBJ1-6
V: TRBV21-1
CDR3: ASSKGQFNSPLH

length: 12
J: TRBJ1-4
V: TRBV12-5
CDR3: ASGMGQGNEKLF

length: 11
J: TRBJ1-1
V: TRBV28
CDR3: ASFHAGRPEAF

length: 12
J: TRBJ2-3
V: TRBV19
CDR3: ASSIYRGADTQY

length: 12
J: TRBJ2-3
V: TRBV5-6
CDR3: ASSFGFRTDTQY

length: 11
J: TRBJ1-2
V: TRBV2
CDR3: SSRRGTMDGYT

length: 13
J: TRBJ1-4
V: TRBV4-3
CDR3: ASSQDSGGSEKLF

length: 14
J: TRBJ1-1
V: TRBV6-6
CDR3: ASSHPAQRGATEAF

length: 12
J: TRBJ1-5
V: TRBV11-2
CDR3: ASSSSGSNQPQH

length: 14
J: TRBJ1-1
V: TRBV29-1
CDR3: SVEEVRNSMNTEAF

length: 15
J: TRBJ2-7
V: TRBV24-1
CDR3: ATIDGRGLKSFYEQY

length: 15
J: TRBJ1-2
V: TRBV14
CDR3: ASSLTGTYPRFYGYT

length: 11
J: TRBJ1-1
V: TRBV7-8
CDR3: ASSSLDGAEAF

length: 13
J: TRBJ2-2
V: TRBV5-1
CDR3: ASSLRTGTTGELF

length: 12
J: TRBJ2-2
V: TRBV19
CDR3: ASSIGGNTGELF

length: 10
J: TRBJ2-1
V: TRBV9
CDR3: ASGKVNNEQF

length: 13
J: TRBJ2-5
V: TRBV5-1
CDR3: ASSWTSGNQETQY

length: 11
J: TRBJ1-3
V: TRBV30
CDR3: AWIGGRGNTIY

length: 14
J: TRBJ2-7
V: TRBV5-5
CDR3: ASSPISGTSTYEQY

length: 12
J: TRBJ1-1
V: TRBV3-1/TRBV3-2
CDR3: ASTPGVGGTEAF

length: 13
J: TRBJ2-5
V: TRBV5-6
CDR3: ASSLVGGAQETQY

length: 13
J: TRBJ2-3
V: TRBV13
CDR3: ASSRLAEHTDTQY

length: 11
J: TRBJ1-2
V: TRBV12-3/TRBV12-4
CDR3: ASSFTGGYGYT

length: 10
J: TRBJ2-1
V: TRBV2
CDR3: ASSLTYNEQF